This T cell receptor (beta chain) was identified in a study of blood T cell repertoires in COVID-19 (dated by TCRdb to about 2020). At the level of the whole study: The collaborator samples originated in the United States, Italy and Spain and spanned the acute and convalescent phases of COVID-19. The prospective study material was composed of cDNA or gDNA derived from T cells, B-cell-depleted T cells, or PBMCs. The dataset comprised deeply sampled blood TCRbeta repertoires from subjects exposed to, actively infected with, or recovered from COVID-19. The repertoires were released in a freely available public database intended as a resource for research on the immune response to SARS-CoV-2. The samples were drawn from the first 160 participants of the ongoing ImmuneRACE study and from some 1,300 subjects provided by 6 global collaborators. The sample metadata nearly always contained a de-identified subject ID, COVID-19 status, age in years and sex. Where available, HLA class I and class II types were taken from metadata supplied by the sample provider and were not determined by assay-based typing. The investigation overall reported the following: Clinical and demographic metadata were provided uncurated, with the amount varying by source and participant.

Each collaborating institution followed its own protocols to collect whole blood in K2EDTA tubes. For TCRbeta analysis, collaborators shipped samples in one of three forms: frozen whole blood, isolated PBMCs, or DNA extracted from either of those sample types. The immunoSEQ Assay, a bias-controlled multiplex PCR, was used to amplify TCRbeta CDR3 regions from genomic DNA. In the authors' own workflow: The number of nucleated cells in each sample was estimated from the amplification of reference gene primers within the assay. To quantify the absolute abundance of each unique TCRbeta CDR3 rearrangement, sequence reads were collapsed and filtered. For each sample, productive Simpson clonality was calculated by taking the square root of Simpson's diversity index across productive rearrangements. In its TCRdb copy, this immuneACCESS table keeps in-frame sequences only and misses some clones. Where compared with another copy, unresolved V genes explain less than half of these, and the others have no known cause. V and J calls and clone size are as listed in that table; D and trimming were resolved from the DNA. For this sample the table gives around 150,000 clones, of which more than 80% were detected only once. The biggest ten clones account for roughly 3.2% of the sample.

V gives up 3 bases and J gives up 0 bases, and the segment between their germline ends measures 8 bases. CDR1 is given as LNHDA and CDR2 as SQIVND, both from the germline V gene (reference sequence). The CDR3 sequence holds 14 residues, the cysteine and phenylalanine included. The kept DNA is CDR3 alone, 42 bases in frame from the first base. Regarding this clone: The clone's antigen remains unknown. Qualities for individual bases were not recorded, and no much larger clone is one base off.

The V gene is TRBV19 and the J gene is TRBJ1-2, with the D segment identity uncertain. The specimen sequenced was peripheral blood. This sequence was found in a woman in her sixties with active COVID-19. The CDR3 reads CASSITVTNYGYTF. The bases read TGTGCCAGTAGTATCACAGTTACTAACTATGGCTACACCTTC.